This section outlines one TCR beta chain sequence together with its context. The antigen is undetermined. One junction end disagrees with the germline gene, perhaps due to a read error. Germline V lookup: CDR1 LNHDA, CDR2 SQIVND (reference sequence). This CDR3 spans 12 amino acids. Method: immunoSEQ multiplex PCR; TCRdb's copy keeps in-frame clones and lacks some. The profile covers about half a million clones, with about 72% appearing a single time and more than 10% taken by the ten largest. These data are taken from a study of shared clonotypes between healthy human individuals. Study results and limitations: Sampling covered nothing but blood. Tissue TCR repertoires likely differ from those found in blood.

V usage is TRBV19 and J usage is TRBJ2-1; 7 bases are a match to TRBD1. Input material: PBMCs. The TCR originated in a woman aged 40 to 55 in good health. Some clones in this sample may be carry-over from other donors' samples. The DNA for the CDR3 is TGTGTCAGTAGGGACAGTTACAATGAGCAGTTCTTC. It specifies CVSRDSYNEQFF.